The 12 T cell receptor beta chains presented below share a single source sample, sequenced in a study of shared T cell receptors in the human thymus. Measured with immunoSEQ multiplex PCR; TCRdb has only the in-frame clones, and not every one. Among about 610,000 clones listed, around nine tenths were seen once. A further study also used this sample, focusing on human thymus T cells.

The sequenced sample consisted of thymocytes. All receptors derive from a boy under three years old with a congenital heart defect.

The CDR3 DNA is TGTGCCACCACTGGAGTAGGGGACAGGGGCAACACTGAAGCTTTCTTT. Its translation: CATTGVGDRGNTEAFF. The J gene is TRBJ1-1, the V gene TRBV10-3; TRBD1 aligns across 10 bases. Germline CDR1 reads ENHRY; CDR2 reads SYGVKD. The CDR3 consists of 16 residues. The V segment lost 10 bases and the J segment 2 bases; nucleotides outside the gene matches: 13.

This chain joins TRBV7-9 and TRBJ2-3, with D possibly being TRBD1 (6 bases). The V and J ends lost 7 bases and 6 bases respectively, with 8 bases between them. The germline gives CDR1 SEHNR, CDR2 FQNEAQ (reference sequence). There are 11 residues in the CDR3. DNA of the CDR3: TGTGCCAGCAAGGGGGTCGATACGCAGTATTTT. This sequence encodes CASKGVDTQYF. Full variable domain (outside the CDR3, taken from reference TRBV7-9 and TRBJ2-3): DTGVSQNPRHKITKRGQNVTFRCDPISEHNRLYWYRQTLGQGPEFLTYFQNEAQLEKSRLLSDRFSAERPKGSFSTLEIQRTEQGDSAMYLCASKGVDTQYFGPGTRLTVL.

This sequence joins TRBV11-2 and TRBJ2-5; the match to TRBD1 covers 9 bases. V lost 5 bases and J lost 6; bases outside the gene matches: 10. The CDR3 covers 15 residues. From germline, CDR1 is SGHAT and CDR2 FQNNGV. This CDR3 is CASSNLDRGMQTQYF. In DNA, the CDR3 is TGTGCCAGCAGCAACTTGGACAGGGGTATGCAGACCCAGTACTTC.

The gene calls are TRBV6-1 and TRBJ1-3; TRBD1 agrees at 11 bases. This CDR3 comprises 16 residues. The germline V gene encodes CDR1 MNHNS and CDR2 SASEGT. V lost 3 bases and J lost 3; bases outside the gene matches: 4. CDR3 bases: TGTGCCAGCAGTGACCCGGACAGGGGGCATGGAAACACCATATATTTT. This gives the protein CASSDPDRGHGNTIYF.

The chain links TRBV4-2 to TRBJ2-1, with a tentative D call TRBD2 (5 bases). Trimming left V 4 bases short and J 8 bases short, with 15 bases between. Looked up from germline, CDR1 is LGHNA and CDR2 is YNFKEQ. There are 14 residues in the CDR3. The chain's CDR3 is CASSRELADYEQFF. For the CDR3, the DNA is TGTGCCAGCAGCCGGGAGCTAGCAGATTATGAGCAGTTCTTC.

In nucleotides, the CDR3 is TGTGCCAGCAGCCCGGGGGCAGATACGCAGTATTTT. This sequence encodes CASSPGADTQYF. The chain carries TRBV5-6 and TRBJ2-3; D might be TRBD2 (6 bases). Trimming cost V 4 bases and J 4 bases, with 7 bases left between them. The germline V gene encodes CDR1 SGHDT and CDR2 YYEEEE. The CDR3 is 12 residues long.

This clone was observed a handful of times. The V gene is TRBV11-2, the J gene TRBJ1-2, with TRBD1 matching over 9 bases. Germline loops: CDR1 SGHAT, CDR2 FQNNGV. V gave up 5 bases and J gave up 7 bases; unmatched junction bases: 11. This CDR3 spans 15 amino acids. For the CDR3, the DNA is TGTGCCAGCAGCCTTCGGTACAGGGGGCGTACTGGCTACACCTTC. It translates to CASSLRYRGRTGYTF. The full variable domain, rest sourced from reference TRBV11-2 and TRBJ1-2, is EAGVAQSPRYKIIEKRQSVAFWCNPISGHATLYWYQQILGQGPKLLIQFQNNGVVDDSQLPKDRFSAERLKGVDSTLKIQPAKLEDSAVYLCASSLRYRGRTGYTFGSGTRLTVV.

The V call is TRBV6-6, the J call TRBJ2-1; 10 bases line up with TRBD2. V was clipped by 7 bases and J by 8 bases; unmatched bases: 14. This CDR3 comprises 16 residues. Germline assignment: CDR1 MNHNY and CDR2 SVGAGI (reference sequence). CDR3 sequence reads: CASIAYGASGSDEQFF. The CDR3 DNA reads as TGTGCCAGCATCGCCTACGGGGCTAGCGGGAGTGATGAGCAGTTCTTC.

J is TRBJ2-7 and V is TRBV6-1; 12 bases fit TRBD2. V was pared by 5 bases and J by 2 bases, with 4 bases of the junction left unmatched. CDR3 length: 15 amino acids. In germline, CDR1 is MNHNS, CDR2 SASEGT. The CDR3 loop reads CASSPRTSGTYEQYF. Here the CDR3 DNA reads TGTGCCAGCAGTCCCCGGACTAGCGGGACCTACGAGCAGTACTTC.

This clone has a handful of counts. The chain links TRBV4-3 to TRBJ1-1; the D gene is possibly TRBD1 (5 bases). This CDR3 comprises 17 residues. V lost 4 bases, J lost 0 bases, and 18 bases lay in between. CDR1 and CDR2 from the germline V gene are LGHNA and YSLEER. The CDR3 protein is CASSLYLSGGMNTEAFF. CDR3 in DNA: TGCGCCAGCAGCCTCTATTTATCGGGGGGGATGAACACTGAAGCTTTCTTT.

V usage is TRBV5-1 and J usage is TRBJ2-1; TRBD1 matches at 8 bases. The CDR3 is made up of 16 amino acids. The V gene's germline CDR1 is SGHRS and CDR2 YFSETQ. V trimming: 4 bases; J trimming: 4 bases; junction bases outside the gene matches: 10. The CDR3 here is CASSRGTGHLYNEQFF. In DNA, the CDR3 is TGCGCCAGCAGCAGAGGGACAGGTCATTTATACAATGAGCAGTTCTTC.

V usage is TRBV10-3 and J usage is TRBJ2-7; D possibly corresponds to TRBD2 (5 bases). Germline V CDR1 and CDR2: ENHRY, SYGVKD. The CDR3 runs 15 residues. With 0 bases removed from V and 2 bases from J, the gap between germline ends came to 11 bases. The CDR3 DNA sequence: TGTGCCATCAGTGAGTCAGTGGGAGAAACCTACGAGCAGTACTTC. As protein: CAISESVGETYEQYF.